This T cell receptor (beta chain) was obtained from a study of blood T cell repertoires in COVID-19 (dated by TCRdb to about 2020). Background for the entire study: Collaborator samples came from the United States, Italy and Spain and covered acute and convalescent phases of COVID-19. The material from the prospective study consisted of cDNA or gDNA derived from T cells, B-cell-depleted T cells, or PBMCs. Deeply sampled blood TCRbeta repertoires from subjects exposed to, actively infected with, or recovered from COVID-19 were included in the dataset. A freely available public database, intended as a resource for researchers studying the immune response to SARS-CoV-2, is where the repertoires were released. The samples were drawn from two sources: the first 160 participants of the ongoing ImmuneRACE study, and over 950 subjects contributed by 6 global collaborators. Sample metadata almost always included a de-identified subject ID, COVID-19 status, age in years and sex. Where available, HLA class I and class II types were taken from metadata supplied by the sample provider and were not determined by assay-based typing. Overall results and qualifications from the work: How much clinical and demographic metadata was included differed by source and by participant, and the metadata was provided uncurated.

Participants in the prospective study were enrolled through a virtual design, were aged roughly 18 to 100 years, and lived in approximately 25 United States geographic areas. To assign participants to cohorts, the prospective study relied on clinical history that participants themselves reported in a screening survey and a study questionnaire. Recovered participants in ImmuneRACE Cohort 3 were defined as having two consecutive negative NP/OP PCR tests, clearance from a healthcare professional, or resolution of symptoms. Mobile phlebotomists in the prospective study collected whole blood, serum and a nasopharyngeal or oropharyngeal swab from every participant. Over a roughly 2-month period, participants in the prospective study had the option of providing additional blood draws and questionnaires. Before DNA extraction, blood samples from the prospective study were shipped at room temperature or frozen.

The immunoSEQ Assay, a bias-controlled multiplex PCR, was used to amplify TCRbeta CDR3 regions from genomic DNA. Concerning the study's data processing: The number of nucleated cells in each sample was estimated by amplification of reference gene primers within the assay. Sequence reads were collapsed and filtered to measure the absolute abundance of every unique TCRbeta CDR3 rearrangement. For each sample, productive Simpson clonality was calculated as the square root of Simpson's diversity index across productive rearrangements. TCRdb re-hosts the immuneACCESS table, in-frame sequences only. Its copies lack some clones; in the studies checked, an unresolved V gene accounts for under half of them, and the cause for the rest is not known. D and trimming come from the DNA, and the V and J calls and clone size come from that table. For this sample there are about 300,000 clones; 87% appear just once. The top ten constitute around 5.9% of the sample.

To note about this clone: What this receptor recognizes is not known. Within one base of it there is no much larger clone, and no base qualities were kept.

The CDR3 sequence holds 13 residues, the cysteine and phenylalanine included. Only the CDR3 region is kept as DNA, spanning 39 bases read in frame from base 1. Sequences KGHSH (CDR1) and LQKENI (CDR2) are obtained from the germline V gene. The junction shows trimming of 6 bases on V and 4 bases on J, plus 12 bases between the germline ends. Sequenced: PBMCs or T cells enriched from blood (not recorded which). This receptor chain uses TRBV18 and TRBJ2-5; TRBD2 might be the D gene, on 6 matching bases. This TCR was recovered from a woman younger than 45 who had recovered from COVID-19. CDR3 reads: CASSPGGRETQYF. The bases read TGTGCCAGCTCCCCCGGGGGAAGAGAGACCCAGTACTTC.